The rows below give T cell receptor beta chains drawn from one sample of a study of blood T cell repertoires in COVID-19. Libraries were prepared by immunoSEQ multiplex PCR; TCRdb keeps only in-frame clonotypes and omits some of them. In the table there are fewer than 300,000 clones, nearly 85% of which are singletons. Sequencing was performed on peripheral blood. The receptors shown here come from a human donor in a cohort sampled during active COVID-19. Both conserved end residues are part of each CDR3. The D gene is left open where the match is weak. The listing skips clone size in some rows; elsewhere it reads once, few, many or a size class.

v_gene: TRBV9; abundance: .; d_gene: TRBD2; j_gene: TRBJ2-2; CDR3aa: CASSPPLAGTNTGELFF; CDR3nt: TGTGCCAGCAGCCCCCCGTTAGCGGGGACGAACACCGGGGAGCTGTTTTTT
v_gene: TRBV19; abundance: .; d_gene: TRBD1; j_gene: TRBJ1-2; CDR3aa: CASTPSDRGPSGYTF; CDR3nt: TGTGCCAGTACCCCGTCGGACAGGGGGCCAAGTGGCTACACCTTC
v_gene: TRBV11-2; abundance: .; d_gene: .; j_gene: TRBJ2-7; CDR3aa: CASSLSTTGYEQYF; CDR3nt: TGTGCCAGCAGCTTATCTACGACAGGATACGAGCAGTACTTC
v_gene: TRBV19; abundance: .; d_gene: .; j_gene: TRBJ2-7; CDR3aa: CASSIGPTYEQYF; CDR3nt: TGTGCCAGTAGTATAGGTCCTACCTACGAGCAGTACTTC
v_gene: TRBV5-1; abundance: few; d_gene: .; j_gene: TRBJ2-7; CDR3aa: CASSLQGTGYEQYF; CDR3nt: TGCGCCAGCAGCTTGCAGGGTACCGGCTACGAGCAGTACTTC
v_gene: TRBV2; abundance: .; d_gene: .; j_gene: TRBJ2-2; CDR3aa: CASRFSSEATGELFF; CDR3nt: TGTGCCAGCAGGTTTTCCAGCGAGGCCACCGGGGAGCTGTTTTTT
v_gene: TRBV3-1/TRBV3-2; abundance: .; d_gene: .; j_gene: TRBJ1-2; CDR3aa: CASSHSRPRVNYGYTF; CDR3nt: TGTGCCAGCAGCCACTCCCGCCCAAGAGTTAACTATGGCTACACCTTC
v_gene: TRBV27; abundance: .; d_gene: .; j_gene: TRBJ2-7; CDR3aa: CASSPSGENEQYF; CDR3nt: TGTGCCAGCAGTCCGTCAGGGGAGAACGAGCAGTACTTC
v_gene: TRBV18; abundance: .; d_gene: TRBD1; j_gene: TRBJ1-2; CDR3aa: CASSLDRAARNYGYTF; CDR3nt: TGTGCCAGCTCACTCGACAGGGCCGCTCGGAACTATGGCTACACCTTC
v_gene: TRBV4-1; abundance: .; d_gene: .; j_gene: TRBJ2-2; CDR3aa: CASSQPGANTGELFF; CDR3nt: TGCGCCAGCAGCCAACCGGGAGCGAACACCGGGGAGCTGTTTTTT
v_gene: TRBV27; abundance: .; d_gene: TRBD1; j_gene: TRBJ2-3; CDR3aa: CASSFRGQGADTQYF; CDR3nt: TGTGCCAGCAGTTTCAGGGGACAGGGCGCAGATACGCAGTATTTT
v_gene: TRBV6-5; abundance: .; d_gene: TRBD1; j_gene: TRBJ1-1; CDR3aa: CASRLQGYGTEAFF; CDR3nt: TGTGCCAGCAGGCTACAGGGGTATGGCACTGAAGCTTTCTTT
v_gene: TRBV24-1; abundance: .; d_gene: .; j_gene: TRBJ2-1; CDR3aa: CATSDPRRRSDEQFF; CDR3nt: TGTGCCACCAGTGACCCTCGACGCCGTAGCGATGAGCAGTTCTTC
v_gene: TRBV6-2/TRBV6-3; abundance: .; d_gene: .; j_gene: TRBJ1-5; CDR3aa: CASSYPQAGMQPQHF; CDR3nt: TGTGCCAGCAGTTATCCCCAAGCAGGAATGCAGCCCCAGCATTTT
v_gene: TRBV7-9; abundance: .; d_gene: .; j_gene: TRBJ2-2; CDR3aa: CASELPNTGELFF; CDR3nt: TGTGCCAGCGAGCTTCCAAACACCGGGGAGCTGTTTTTT
v_gene: TRBV28; abundance: .; d_gene: TRBD1; j_gene: TRBJ1-2; CDR3aa: CAMLDRANSYTF; CDR3nt: TGTGCCATGCTCGACAGGGCAAATAGCTACACCTTC
v_gene: TRBV4-2; abundance: .; d_gene: TRBD1; j_gene: TRBJ1-1; CDR3aa: CASSQLDRGRFGYIMNTEAFF; CDR3nt: TGTGCCAGCAGCCAACTGGACAGGGGGCGTTTTGGCTACATAATGAACACTGAAGCTTTCTTT
v_gene: TRBV15; abundance: .; d_gene: .; j_gene: TRBJ2-2; CDR3aa: CATSARDLVTGELFF; CDR3nt: TGTGCCACCAGCGCCCGGGACTTGGTCACCGGGGAGCTGTTTTTT
v_gene: TRBV19; abundance: .; d_gene: .; j_gene: TRBJ1-1; CDR3aa: CASTGQRVDAFF; CDR3nt: TGTGCCAGTACTGGACAGAGGGTCGACGCTTTCTTT
v_gene: TRBV5-1; abundance: .; d_gene: TRBD1; j_gene: TRBJ2-4; CDR3aa: CASSLRGGLIKNIQYF; CDR3nt: TGCGCCAGCAGCCTCAGAGGGGGCCTCATTAAAAACATTCAGTACTTC
v_gene: TRBV10-2; abundance: .; d_gene: TRBD1; j_gene: TRBJ1-4; CDR3aa: CASSDPLEGAANEKLFF; CDR3nt: TGCGCCAGCAGTGACCCGTTGGAGGGGGCGGCTAATGAAAAACTGTTTTTT
v_gene: TRBV3-1/TRBV3-2; abundance: .; d_gene: .; j_gene: TRBJ2-1; CDR3aa: CASSQGRASLGQFF; CDR3nt: TGTGCCAGCAGCCAAGGCAGGGCCTCTTTAGGGCAGTTCTTC
v_gene: TRBV24-1; abundance: .; d_gene: .; j_gene: TRBJ2-2; CDR3aa: CATRDRHRDTGELFF; CDR3nt: TGTGCCACCAGAGACAGGCACCGAGACACCGGGGAGCTGTTTTTT
v_gene: TRBV6-5; abundance: once; d_gene: .; j_gene: TRBJ2-7; CDR3aa: CASSPTGGRAYEQYF; CDR3nt: TGTGCCAGCAGTCCTACCGGTGGGCGGGCCTACGAGCAGTACTTC
v_gene: TRBV7-2; abundance: .; d_gene: TRBD2; j_gene: TRBJ2-5; CDR3aa: CASSLGRGETQYF; CDR3nt: TGTGCCAGCAGCCTCGGGAGGGGAGAGACCCAGTACTTC
v_gene: TRBV19; abundance: .; d_gene: .; j_gene: TRBJ1-2; CDR3aa: CASSIDMGVSGYTF; CDR3nt: TGTGCCAGTAGTATAGATATGGGAGTCAGCGGCTACACCTTC
v_gene: TRBV6-5; abundance: .; d_gene: TRBD2; j_gene: TRBJ2-3; CDR3aa: CASRQRGASTDTQYF; CDR3nt: TGTGCCAGCAGACAGCGGGGCGCTAGCACAGATACGCAGTATTTT
v_gene: TRBV5-4; abundance: few; d_gene: TRBD1; j_gene: TRBJ2-7; CDR3aa: CASSLTGGEGQYF; CDR3nt: TGTGCCAGCAGCTTGACAGGGGGAGAAGGGCAGTACTTC
v_gene: TRBV7-3; abundance: .; d_gene: .; j_gene: TRBJ2-5; CDR3aa: CASSLIPGVEETQYF; CDR3nt: TGTGCCAGCAGCTTAATCCCGGGAGTGGAAGAGACCCAGTACTTC
v_gene: TRBV19; abundance: .; d_gene: .; j_gene: TRBJ1-5; CDR3aa: CASSTRGRARISNQPQHF; CDR3nt: TGTGCCAGTAGTACACGGGGTCGAGCCCGAATAAGCAATCAGCCCCAGCATTTT
v_gene: TRBV18; abundance: .; d_gene: .; j_gene: TRBJ1-2; CDR3aa: CASSDDSGYGYTF; CDR3nt: TGTGCCAGCTCAGACGACAGCGGGTATGGCTACACCTTC
v_gene: TRBV5-4; abundance: many; d_gene: .; j_gene: TRBJ2-5; CDR3aa: CASSLWGGQETQYF; CDR3nt: TGTGCCAGCAGCTTGTGGGGAGGCCAAGAGACCCAGTACTTC
v_gene: TRBV27; abundance: .; d_gene: .; j_gene: TRBJ2-7; CDR3aa: CASSFGPFGGISYEQYF; CDR3nt: TGTGCCAGCAGTTTCGGCCCCTTTGGCGGGATCTCCTACGAGCAGTACTTC
v_gene: TRBV7-6; abundance: .; d_gene: TRBD1; j_gene: TRBJ1-3; CDR3aa: CASSRDRVPGNTIYF; CDR3nt: TGTGCCAGCAGCAGGGACAGGGTCCCTGGAAACACCATATATTTT
v_gene: TRBV24-1; abundance: .; d_gene: TRBD1; j_gene: TRBJ2-3; CDR3aa: CATSDYNRGNTQYF; CDR3nt: TGTGCCACCAGTGACTACAACAGGGGGAACACGCAGTATTTT
v_gene: TRBV9; abundance: .; d_gene: .; j_gene: TRBJ1-6; CDR3aa: CASSVRQASSPLHF; CDR3nt: TGTGCCAGCAGCGTTCGACAGGCCAGTTCACCCCTCCACTTT
v_gene: TRBV25-1; abundance: .; d_gene: .; j_gene: TRBJ2-7; CDR3aa: CASSENSMFEQYF; CDR3nt: TGTGCCAGCAGTGAAAACAGTATGTTCGAGCAGTACTTC
v_gene: TRBV10-3; abundance: .; d_gene: .; j_gene: TRBJ2-3; CDR3aa: CAISAEGRTDTQYF; CDR3nt: TGTGCCATCAGTGCGGAGGGTCGCACAGATACGCAGTATTTT
v_gene: TRBV10-2; abundance: .; d_gene: TRBD1; j_gene: TRBJ1-2; CDR3aa: CASSATGGALFGYTF; CDR3nt: TGCGCCAGCAGTGCAACAGGGGGCGCCTTATTTGGCTACACCTTC
v_gene: TRBV6-5; abundance: once; d_gene: TRBD1; j_gene: TRBJ2-7; CDR3aa: CASRSGTGTYEQYF; CDR3nt: TGTGCCAGCAGATCCGGGACAGGGACCTACGAGCAGTACTTC
v_gene: TRBV9; abundance: few; d_gene: .; j_gene: TRBJ2-7; CDR3aa: CASSVLQGGEQYF; CDR3nt: TGTGCCAGCAGCGTGCTGCAGGGAGGTGAGCAGTACTTC
v_gene: TRBV27; abundance: few; d_gene: TRBD1; j_gene: TRBJ2-7; CDR3aa: CASRRQGSYEQYF; CDR3nt: TGTGCCAGCAGGAGACAGGGATCCTACGAGCAGTACTTC
v_gene: TRBV7-9; abundance: .; d_gene: .; j_gene: TRBJ1-6; CDR3aa: CASSLRLGSVDSPLHF; CDR3nt: TGTGCCAGCAGCTTAAGGCTGGGTAGCGTGGACTCACCCCTCCACTTT
v_gene: TRBV3-1/TRBV3-2; abundance: .; d_gene: TRBD2; j_gene: TRBJ2-7; CDR3aa: CASSHPIMGGYEQYF; CDR3nt: TGTGCCAGCAGCCACCCTATCATGGGAGGGTACGAGCAGTACTTC
v_gene: TRBV27; abundance: .; d_gene: .; j_gene: TRBJ2-6; CDR3aa: CASSPGGLGANVLTF; CDR3nt: TGTGCCAGCAGTCCCGGGGGTCTTGGGGCCAACGTCCTGACTTTC
v_gene: TRBV5-4; abundance: once; d_gene: TRBD2; j_gene: TRBJ2-5; CDR3aa: CASSLPTAGEETQYF; CDR3nt: TGTGCCAGCAGCCTACCGACAGCGGGGGAAGAGACCCAGTACTTC
v_gene: TRBV18; abundance: many; d_gene: .; j_gene: TRBJ1-3; CDR3aa: CASSPGRQSGNTIYF; CDR3nt: TGTGCCAGCTCACCAGGCAGGCAATCTGGAAACACCATATATTTT
v_gene: TRBV5-4; abundance: .; d_gene: .; j_gene: TRBJ1-2; CDR3aa: CASSFLSLSGDLYGYTF; CDR3nt: TGTGCCAGCAGCTTTCTTTCACTGTCAGGGGACCTTTATGGCTACACCTTC
v_gene: TRBV19; abundance: .; d_gene: TRBD1; j_gene: TRBJ2-7; CDR3aa: CASSGQGYEQYF; CDR3nt: TGTGCCAGTAGTGGACAGGGGTACGAGCAGTACTTC
v_gene: TRBV15; abundance: .; d_gene: TRBD2; j_gene: TRBJ2-1; CDR3aa: CATSRDISGNEQFF; CDR3nt: TGTGCCACCAGCAGAGATATTAGCGGGAATGAGCAGTTCTTC
v_gene: TRBV24-1; abundance: few; d_gene: TRBD2; j_gene: TRBJ2-2; CDR3aa: CATSGLADTGELFF; CDR3nt: TGTGCCACCAGTGGGCTAGCGGACACCGGGGAGCTGTTTTTT
v_gene: TRBV9; abundance: .; d_gene: TRBD1; j_gene: TRBJ2-5; CDR3aa: CASSVSVQGARETQYF; CDR3nt: TGTGCCAGCAGCGTATCGGTGCAGGGGGCTCGGGAGACCCAGTACTTC
v_gene: TRBV2; abundance: once; d_gene: TRBD1; j_gene: TRBJ1-2; CDR3aa: CASSPQGARGYTF; CDR3nt: TGTGCCAGCAGCCCGCAGGGGGCGCGGGGCTACACCTTC
v_gene: TRBV7-9; abundance: .; d_gene: .; j_gene: TRBJ1-2; CDR3aa: CASSLSDSNYGYTF; CDR3nt: TGTGCCAGCAGCTTATCGGACAGTAACTATGGCTACACCTTC
v_gene: TRBV2; abundance: .; d_gene: TRBD1; j_gene: TRBJ2-3; CDR3aa: CASRGTGGVYF; CDR3nt: TGTGCCAGCAGGGGGACAGGGGGGGTGTATTTT
v_gene: TRBV5-6; abundance: .; d_gene: .; j_gene: TRBJ2-1; CDR3aa: CASSPGDYNEQFF; CDR3nt: TGTGCCAGCAGCCCAGGGGACTACAATGAGCAGTTCTTC
v_gene: TRBV4-2; abundance: .; d_gene: TRBD2; j_gene: TRBJ2-2; CDR3aa: CASSLRAGSGGPNTGELFF; CDR3nt: TGTGCCAGCAGCCTCCGAGCAGGGAGCGGGGGGCCCAACACCGGGGAGCTGTTTTTT
v_gene: TRBV19; abundance: .; d_gene: .; j_gene: TRBJ1-5; CDR3aa: CASSLQGRAQHF; CDR3nt: TGTGCCAGTAGTCTACAGGGTCGGGCCCAGCATTTT
v_gene: TRBV18; abundance: .; d_gene: .; j_gene: TRBJ2-7; CDR3aa: CASSPPPGSEQYF; CDR3nt: TGTGCCAGCTCACCACCACCCGGGAGCGAGCAGTACTTC
v_gene: TRBV6-4; abundance: .; d_gene: .; j_gene: TRBJ1-5; CDR3aa: CASSPEINQPQHF; CDR3nt: TGTGCCAGCAGCCCCGAGATCAATCAGCCCCAGCATTTT